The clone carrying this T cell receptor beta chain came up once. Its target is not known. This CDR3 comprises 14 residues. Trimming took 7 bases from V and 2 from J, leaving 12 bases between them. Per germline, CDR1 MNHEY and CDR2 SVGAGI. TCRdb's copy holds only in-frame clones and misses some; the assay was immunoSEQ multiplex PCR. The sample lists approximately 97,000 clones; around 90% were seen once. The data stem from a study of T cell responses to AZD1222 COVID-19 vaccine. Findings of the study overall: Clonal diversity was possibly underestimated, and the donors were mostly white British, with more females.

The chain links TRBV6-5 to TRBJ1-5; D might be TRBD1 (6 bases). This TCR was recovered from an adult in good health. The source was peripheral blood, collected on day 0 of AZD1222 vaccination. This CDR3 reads CASMTGAGNQPQHF. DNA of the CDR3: TGTGCCAGCATGACGGGGGCCGGCAATCAGCCCCAGCATTTT.